This TCR beta chain was retrieved from a study of human T cells and chemical hapten exposure. Overall study findings and caveats: Among TCRs, those above 1 in 1000 frequency were unaffected by DPC sensitization.

Sample time point: healthy volunteer bleed at 2 weeks. Total RNA was isolated from unfractionated whole blood. Authors' processing steps: Per sample, the median was 95,638 TCRs, with values from roughly 25,000 to 750,000. One entry per CDR3 protein results from TCRdb running MiXCR on the RACE reads. For this entry, the V and J calls and clone size follow TCRdb and not the study's own pipeline. The table lists tens of thousands of distinct CDR3 sequences, about 8.7% of them singletons. In its sample, this clonotype was seen many times. Antigen specificity is unknown. The V gene lost 7 bases and the J gene lost 6 bases, with 13 bases spanning the gap. In germline, CDR1 is DFQATT, CDR2 SNEGSKA (reference sequence). The CDR3 totals 13 residues.

The rearrangement uses TRBV20-1 and TRBJ1-6, with a tentative D call TRBD1 (5 bases). Sequenced: whole blood. The sequence was obtained from a female donor in good health. Some clones in this sample may be carry-over from other donors' samples. For the CDR3, the DNA is TGCAGTGGTAGGCCGGGGGGTAATTCACCCCTCCACTTT. Protein: CSGRPGGNSPLHF.